Listed here are 26 T cell receptor beta chains from one sample, sequenced in a study of blood T cells in healthy people across ages. Through a sample-barcoded 5' primer and a J-beta primer mix, a second PCR was run for about 6 to 12 cycles. TCRdb analysed the 5' RACE reads with MiXCR anew, one entry per CDR3 protein. The sample records about 970,000 distinct CDR3 sequences, approximately 50% being singletons. The sequenced sample was blood. The receptors here all came from a woman aged 55-70 years in good health.

V is TRBV15 and J is TRBJ2-2, with TRBD1 as a possible D gene (5 bases). This CDR3 comprises 17 residues. Germline assignment: CDR1 LNHNV and CDR2 YYDKDF (reference sequence). The V and J ends lost 0 bases and 7 bases respectively, with 18 bases between them. Written as DNA, the CDR3 is TGTGCCACCAGCAGAGATCTAGGGGTTTTGAAACTCGGGGAGCTGTTTTTT. It specifies CATSRDLGVLKLGELFF.

The chain employs TRBV7-9 and TRBJ2-3; 8 nucleotides line up with TRBD1. Germline V gives CDR1 SEHNR, CDR2 FQNEAQ (reference sequence). This CDR3 region has 15 residues. V shed 5 bases, J shed 1 base, and the junction held 5 bases outside the gene matches. The CDR3 sequence is CASSPPGQGTDTQYF. As DNA, the CDR3 is TGTGCCAGCAGCCCCCCGGGACAGGGCACAGATACGCAGTATTTT. Variable domain in full (rest from reference TRBV7-9 and TRBJ2-3): DTGVSQNPRHKITKRGQNVTFRCDPISEHNRLYWYRQTLGQGPEFLTYFQNEAQLEKSRLLSDRFSAERPKGSFSTLEIQRTEQGDSAMYLCASSPPGQGTDTQYFGPGTRLTVL.

Only a few counts were recorded for this clonotype. The chain is built from TRBV29-1 and TRBJ2-5, with 10 bases aligning to TRBD1. Judging by the DNA end, TRBJ2-7 fits better; the J call may be wrong. CDR1 and CDR2 from the germline V gene are SQVTM and ANQGSEA. The CDR3 is 14 amino acids. As DNA, the CDR3 is TGCAGCGTGAGAGCCGGGACAGGGGACTACGAGCAGTACTTC. Protein sequence: CSVRAGTGDYEQYF.

Points on this clonotype: Given a much more abundant clone one base away, this may be a read error. V and J are TRBV29-1 and TRBJ1-2; 9 positions agree with TRBD1. Germline CDR1 is SQVTM and CDR2 is ANQGSEA. This CDR3 region has 12 residues. The CDR3 nucleotides are TGCAGCGGGGGACAGGGCAGTTATGACTACACCTTC. As protein: CSGGQGSYDYTF.

J is TRBJ2-5 and V is TRBV7-9; D may be TRBD2 (6 bases). V was clipped by 5 bases and J by 1 base, with 11 bases between them. Looked up from germline, CDR1 is SEHNR and CDR2 is FQNEAQ (reference sequence). The CDR3 has 14 residues. The CDR3: CASSPGDFQETQYF. The CDR3 DNA sequence: TGTGCCAGCAGCCCGGGGGACTTCCAAGAGACCCAGTACTTC.

This chain links TRBV7-9 with TRBJ1-1; 11 bases are a match to TRBD1. The junction had 3 bases not matched to a gene; V was cut back by 1 base and J by 11 bases. Germline V gene data show CDR1 as SEHNR and CDR2 as FQNEAQ (reference sequence). The CDR3 is 13 residues long. The CDR3 reads CASSLGTGGAAFF. The CDR3 nucleotides read TGTGCCAGCAGCTTAGGGACAGGGGGCGCGGCTTTCTTT.

This sequence joins TRBV9 and TRBJ1-2; D gene unclear. Germline-derived CDR1 and CDR2 are SGDLS and YYNGEE. The CDR3 totals 19 residues. V lost 0 bases, J lost 6 bases, and 27 bases lay in between. The CDR3 bases are TGTGCCAGCAGCGTAGATTGGATGAGGGCAGCCACTGAGAGGAATGGCTACACCTTC. This gives the protein CASSVDWMRAATERNGYTF.

The chain has TRBV20-1 and TRBJ2-5; 10 nucleotides match TRBD2. With the DNA end fitting TRBJ2-7 better, the J assignment may be wrong. This CDR3 is 16 amino acids long. Germline assignment: CDR1 DFQATT and CDR2 SNEGSKA (reference sequence). The DNA of the CDR3 is TGCAGTGCTAGAGTAGCGGGGGGTACCGCCGAAAACGAGCAGTACTTC. This translates into CSARVAGGTAENEQYF.

The rearrangement uses TRBV6-5 and TRBJ2-1; D is ambiguous. Germline V gene sequence: CDR1 MNHEY, CDR2 SVGAGI. This CDR3 region has 17 residues. V was trimmed by 0 bases and J by 3 bases, leaving 15 bases between them. CDR3 in DNA: TGTGCCAGCAGTTACTCGAAAGGGTCCAAGGGCTACAATGAGCAGTTCTTC. Protein product: CASSYSKGSKGYNEQFF.

The chain couples TRBV30 to TRBJ2-2; D remains unclear. The V and J ends lost 1 base and 2 bases respectively, with 11 bases between them. The CDR3 has 15 amino acids. Per the germline V gene, CDR1 is GTSNPN and CDR2 is SVGIG (reference sequence). The CDR3 region is CAWSGGTTNTGELFF. CDR3 nucleotide sequence: TGTGCCTGGAGTGGGGGAACTACCAACACCGGGGAGCTGTTTTTT.

V and J are TRBV5-4 and TRBJ2-3; a weak D match, TRBD2 (5 bases). CDR3 length equals 14 residues. V lost 2 bases and J 0 bases, leaving 7 bases between the germline ends. Per germline, CDR1 SGHNT and CDR2 YYREEE (reference sequence). CDR3 bases: TGTGCCAGCAGCTTCGACTATAGCACAGATACGCAGTATTTT. Translation: CASSFDYSTDTQYF.

The chain combines TRBV27 with TRBJ1-2; possibly TRBD1 for D (5 bases). V dropped 6 bases and J dropped 8 bases, with 13 bases sitting between them. Germline V CDR1 and CDR2: MNHEY, SMNVEV (reference sequence). The CDR3 covers 12 residues. The CDR3 loop reads CASRRGLEGYTF. CDR3 nucleotide sequence: TGTGCCAGCAGAAGGGGATTGGAGGGCTACACCTTC.

The chain employs TRBV28 and TRBJ2-7; 14 nucleotides line up with TRBD2. The germline CDR1 and CDR2 sequences are MDHEN and SYDVKM. The CDR3 has 16 residues. The ends lost 9 bases at V and 3 bases at J; junction bases unmatched: 10. CDR3 nucleotide sequence: TGTGCCAGGCGGCCGGGACTAGCGGGAGCCGTCTACGAGCAGTACTTC. Protein product: CARRPGLAGAVYEQYF.

This rearrangement joins TRBV12-3 or TRBV12-4 to TRBJ2-1, with D maybe TRBD2 (5 bases). V gave up 5 bases and J gave up 1 base, with 12 bases separating them. CDR3 length: 15 amino acids. CDR3 sequence (DNA): TGTGCCAGCAGTCCGCAGCGGACGTCCTACAATGAGCAGTTCTTC. This translates into CASSPQRTSYNEQFF.

This clonotype was found a few times. The chain uses TRBV12-3 or TRBV12-4 and TRBJ2-5; D remains ambiguous. Trimming left V 5 bases short and J 4 bases short, with 8 bases between. The CDR3 is 12 amino acids. CDR3 coding DNA: TGTGCCAGCAGTGCGGTTGGAGAGACCCAGTACTTC. As protein: CASSAVGETQYF.

Points on this clonotype: This may be a read error, as it is one base from a much larger clone. This chain connects TRBV24-1 to TRBJ1-2; 8 nucleotides match TRBD1. This CDR3 is built from 12 residues. The V gene's germline CDR1 is KGHDR and CDR2 SFDVKD. The CDR3 DNA sequence: TGTGTCACCAGCGGGACAGGACGGGGCTACACCTTC. It translates to CVTSGTGRGYTF.

This rearrangement joins TRBV20-1 to TRBJ2-7, with 7 bases identical to TRBD2. Trimming removed 6 bases from V and 3 bases from J; junction bases left unmatched: 11. The CDR3 has 14 amino acids. Germline V gives CDR1 DFQATT, CDR2 SNEGSKA (reference sequence). CDR3 in amino acids: CSATWRGRRYEQYF. For the CDR3, the DNA is TGCAGTGCCACGTGGCGCGGGAGACGCTACGAGCAGTACTTC.

The chain links TRBV7-8 to TRBJ1-6; no clear D. There are 14 residues in the CDR3. Germline CDR1 reads SGHVS; CDR2 reads FQNEAQ. Deletions cut 5 bases from V and 13 bases from J, with 18 bases between. In DNA form, the CDR3 reads TGTGCCAGCAGCCCTATGGAGGGCGTTGACCCCCTCCACTTT. It yields the protein CASSPMEGVDPLHF.

V is TRBV5-5 and J is TRBJ1-2, with TRBD1 as a possible D gene (5 bases). Germline CDR1 and CDR2: SGHKS and YYEKEE (reference sequence). V lost 0 bases, J lost 2 bases, and 8 bases lay in between. The CDR3 runs 14 residues. CDR3 protein: CASSLVTENYGYTF. For the CDR3, the DNA is TGTGCCAGCAGCTTGGTGACAGAGAACTATGGCTACACCTTC.

The chain joins TRBV7-9 to TRBJ1-1; unclear D gene. Germline values: CDR1 SEHNR, CDR2 FQNEAQ (reference sequence). This CDR3 is 12 amino acids long. V was shortened by 5 bases and J by 2 bases, with 6 bases between the two germline ends. For the CDR3, the DNA is TGTGCCAGCAGCAACCCTAACACTGAAGCTTTCTTT. This encodes CASSNPNTEAFF.

V and J are TRBV27 and TRBJ2-1; 9 bases fit TRBD2. The germline V gene has CDR1 MNHEY and CDR2 SMNVEV (reference sequence). The CDR3 extends over 16 amino acids. V lost 2 bases to trimming and J lost 9 bases; unmatched junction nucleotides: 11. The CDR3 coding sequence is TGTGCCAGCAGTTTAATTGCGGGAGCGGGGGGAAGTGAGCAGTTCTTC. Residues: CASSLIAGAGGSEQFF.

This clonotype showed up just a few times. The chain recombines TRBV20-1 with TRBJ2-7; TRBD2 aligns across 13 bases. Germline CDR1 is DFQATT and CDR2 is SNEGSKA (reference sequence). The J segment lost 1 base and the V segment lost 1 base, leaving 4 bases of the junction unmatched. The CDR3 totals 16 residues. CDR3: CSARGTSGSTSYEQYF. DNA for the CDR3: TGCAGTGCTAGAGGGACTAGCGGGAGTACTTCCTACGAGCAGTACTTC.

There are a few counts of this clonotype. This chain links TRBV2 with TRBJ2-3, with D uncertain. Germline V CDR1 and CDR2: SNHLY, FYNNEI. V lost 2 bases and J lost 3, with 18 bases in between. The CDR3 runs 17 residues. The CDR3 coding sequence is TGTGCCAGCAGTGAATGGGTGGCAGTAGTGGGTACAGATACGCAGTATTTT. It yields the protein CASSEWVAVVGTDTQYF.

This clonotype was observed a handful of times. The chain couples TRBV29-1 to TRBJ2-1; 9 bases are shared with TRBD2. The CDR3 length is 14 residues. V lost 7 bases to trimming and J lost 4 bases; unmatched junction nucleotides: 8. CDR1 is SQVTM, CDR2 ANQGSEA, per germline. The CDR3 bases are TGCAGCGCTATTAGCGGGAGTTTGTACAATGAGCAGTTCTTC. It encodes CSAISGSLYNEQFF.

V gene TRBV6-6 combines with J gene TRBJ1-2; 8 nucleotides agree with TRBD1. From germline, CDR1 is MNHNY and CDR2 SVGAGI (reference sequence). After removal of 6 bases from V and 2 bases from J, the junction contained 8 bases not matched to a gene. The CDR3 spans 15 residues. The chain's CDR3 is CASSGTGLPNYGYTF. The CDR3, as DNA: TGTGCCAGCAGCGGGACAGGCCTTCCAAACTATGGCTACACCTTC.

The CDR3 loop reads CASSPRRGSRETQYF. The CDR3 region has the DNA TGTGCCAGCAGCCCCAGGAGAGGATCAAGAGAGACCCAGTACTTC. The chain has TRBV7-2 and TRBJ2-7, with D unresolved. The DNA end lines up better with TRBJ2-5; the J call may be wrong. The CDR3 extends over 15 amino acids. CDR1 SGHTA and CDR2 FQGNSA come from the germline V gene.